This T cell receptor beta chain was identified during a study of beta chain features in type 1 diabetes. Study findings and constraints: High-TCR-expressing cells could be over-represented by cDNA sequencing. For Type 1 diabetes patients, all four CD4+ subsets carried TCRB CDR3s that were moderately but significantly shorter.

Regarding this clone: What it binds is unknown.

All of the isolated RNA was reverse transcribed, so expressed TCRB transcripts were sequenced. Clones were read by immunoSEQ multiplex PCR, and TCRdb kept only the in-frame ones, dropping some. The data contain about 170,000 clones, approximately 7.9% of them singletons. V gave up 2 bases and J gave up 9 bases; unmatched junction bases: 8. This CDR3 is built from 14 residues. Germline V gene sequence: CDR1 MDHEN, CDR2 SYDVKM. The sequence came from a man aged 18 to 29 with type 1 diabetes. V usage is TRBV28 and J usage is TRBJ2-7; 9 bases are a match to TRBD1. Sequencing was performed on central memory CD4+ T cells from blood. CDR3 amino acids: CASSLGDRADVQYF. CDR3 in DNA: TGTGCCAGCAGTTTAGGGGACAGGGCCGATGTGCAGTACTTC.